This T cell receptor beta chain emerged from a study of blood T cell repertoires in COVID-19. TCRdb keeps only in-frame clones here, not all; method: immunoSEQ multiplex PCR. The profile shows 250,000 to 350,000 clones, approximately 86% of them singletons. There are 15 residues in the CDR3. The V gene's germline CDR1 is KGHDR and CDR2 SFDVKD. With 5 bases clipped from V and 7 bases from J, the junction kept 8 bases outside the gene matches. This sequence joins TRBV24-1 and TRBJ2-2; TRBD1 agrees at 8 bases. The receptor's source is a woman aged 70-85 years with COVID-19, enrolled during active disease. Material for sequencing was peripheral blood. CDR3 region: CATSAPDRGHGELFF. The CDR3 DNA follows: TGTGCCACCAGTGCCCCAGACAGGGGACACGGGGAGCTGTTTTTT.